The source of this TCR beta chain is a study of blood T cells in healthy people across ages (dated by TCRdb to between 2015 and 2016). Describing the broader study: In model experiments, template switching captured roughly one uniquely barcoded TCR beta cDNA molecule for every two T cells. The donors were split into four age groups: young (average 16 years), middle-aged (39), aged (over 55) and long-lived (about 82). To track age-related changes in TCR beta repertoire diversity, the study relied on deep sequencing normalized with unique cDNA molecular identifiers. The study analyzed two additional independent replicas of 1 million unique cDNA reads from the same blood draw for two donors, one aged 18 to 30 and one aged 80 or older.

The cysteine opens and the phenylalanine closes a CDR3 of 14 amino acids. Solely the CDR3 DNA is kept, with 42 bases framed from the first base. CDR1 and CDR2 are drawn from the germline V gene: SNHLY, FYNNEI. Libraries were built with 5' RACE. The sample was run on an Illumina HiSeq 2500. A second PCR of roughly 7 to 12 cycles was run with a J-beta primer mix and a sample-barcoded 5' primer. Each TCR beta cDNA molecule received a unique molecular identifier from a template-switch 5' adaptor carrying 12 random nucleotides. Each sample yielded at least 3 million CDR3-containing paired-end reads. The Mint cDNA synthesis kit, primed by a TRBC-specific oligonucleotide, was used to synthesize first-strand cDNA from all RNA. Following uracil-DNA glycosylase treatment, a first 18-cycle PCR with universal primers M1SS and BC2_uni_R was performed on all cDNA. As for the original processing: Each sample was normalized by randomly selecting 1 million high-quality reads, each carrying a distinct molecular identifier. Instead of being binned into consensus sequences, reads that shared molecular identifiers were thrown out. MiTCR, with a Q25 quality threshold and the strictest error-elimination algorithm, was used for CDR3 identification, clonotype clustering and error correction. A nonparametric unseen species model with Euler transformation was used to estimate lower-bound total TCR beta diversity. In-frame beta chains were kept once TCRdb had trimmed the public reads at Q25 with fastp and called clones with MiXCR. Records with the same CDR3 protein are collapsed into one entry carrying the most frequent genes and DNA. In this record, the V and J calls reflect TCRdb's handling and not the investigators' own analysis. This sample lists 600,000 to 1,000,000 distinct CDR3 sequences; roughly 25% were detected once. The top ten clonotypes cover approximately 4% of the sample.

General study outcomes and caveats: Conclusive comparison of naive and antigen-experienced compartments was prevented by the profiling of bulk unsorted PBMCs. There was a strong correlation between observed TCR beta diversity and the percentage of naive T cells measured by flow cytometry. The long-lived group showed more naive CD4+ T cells, fewer expanded clones and increased TCR diversity than the aged group, suggesting age selection. Total diversity estimates from one million sequenced T cells were considered lower bounds and underestimates. Because donor CMV infection status was unknown, age-related changes in expanded clonotypes were potentially confounded. Observed TCR beta diversity per million T cells fell roughly linearly with age, and a significant reduction was already apparent by age around 36.

The donors were some 39 Caucasian individuals from Russia, aged about 6 to 100 years, who were systemically healthy. Around 9.9 milliliters of peripheral blood were collected from each donor into EDTA-treated Vacutainer tubes. Ficoll-Paque density-gradient centrifugation was used to isolate PBMCs, with at least 7 million per sample. Total RNA was extracted from PBMCs with Trizol reagent, with at least 5.5 micrograms obtained per sample. Naive CD45RAhigh/CD27high T cell percentages were measured by flow cytometry on a PBMC aliquot from every donor. Notes on this clonotype: Its antigen target is currently unknown. A read error may account for a junction end that differs from germline.

These same records also appear under a second study, on T cells of mothers and their children. The second paper further reports: The donors were nine systemically healthy Caucasian individuals, made up of three mothers and their six children. cDNA synthesis used all of the extracted RNA, with roughly 1.6 ug of RNA in each 15 ul reaction. In the second PCR, the M1S primer added sample barcodes and 2-4 random nucleotides. More than 8 million TCR beta CDR3 reads were obtained from each mother, and roughly 3.1 million reads were obtained from each child. Thymic selection shapes the output of TCR recombination in a similar way in related and unrelated pairs, and inherited differences have a minor effect. Normalized repertoire overlap in related mother-child pairs was always slightly higher than in unrelated mother-child pairs, but the difference was never significant. No persistent microchimeric T cell clones were detected, at a sensitivity of 90 to 100 clones per million clonotypes. In the study, deep NGS was used to compare the TCR beta repertoires of mothers and children, and features distinguishing related mother-child pairs from unrelated individuals were sought. On average, the children were 11 +/- 4 years old, while the mothers were approximately 40 +/- 4 years old. After adapter ligation with NEBNext reagents, the libraries were sequenced on Illumina HiSeq 2000 with 100+100 nt paired-end reads. To avoid cross-contamination, the mother libraries and the child libraries were prepared a month apart and sequenced in separate runs. Between roughly 500,000 and 2,300,000 distinct TCR beta clonotypes were identified per donor. Naive TCR beta clonotypes were estimated from low-frequency clonotypes matched to each donor's FACS-determined naive share, without sorting.

Recombination connected TRBV2 to TRBJ2-2; matching of 6 bases hints at TRBD1 as the D gene. The receptor was isolated from a boy between 10 and 17 years old in good health. The specimen was blood. The base sequence is TGTGCCAGCAGGGGGTTACGGGACACCAGGGAGCTGTTTTTT. Its coded protein is CASRGLRDTRELFF.